The entry below describes one T cell receptor beta chain. Its antigen is as yet unknown. V was clipped by 0 bases and J by 4 bases, with 12 bases between them. The CDR3 is 15 amino acids. Germline CDR1 is SGHDT and CDR2 is YYEEEE. The record originates from a study of shared clonotypes between healthy human individuals. Study-level points and caveats: Rarefaction analysis demonstrated incomplete sorted-subset sequencing notwithstanding large depth. Shared clonotypes across all four donors exceeded non-shared ones in generation probability. Generally, naive subsets (rather than memory subsets) showed larger estimated richness.

Here immunoSEQ multiplex PCR was the method, and the copy in TCRdb shows in-frame clones only, minus some. Among around 1.4 million clones listed, about 98.5% were seen once. This sequence was found in a man aged 30 to 45 in good health. Input material: naive CD4+ T cells sorted from blood. This sample's subset: CD45RA+ positively selected. The chain joins TRBV5-6 to TRBJ2-3; D is possibly TRBD1 or TRBD2 (5 bases each). CDR3 sequence: CASSLVIGAADTQYF. Here the CDR3 DNA reads TGTGCCAGCAGCTTGGTTATCGGGGCGGCAGATACGCAGTATTTT.